The clone carrying this T cell receptor beta chain occurred a few times. Its cognate antigen is unknown. The data were obtained in a study of T cells after yellow fever vaccination. One entry per CDR3 protein results from TCRdb running MiXCR on the 5' RACE reads. This table holds some 110,000 distinct CDR3 sequences, 8.4% found once. Trimming cost V 4 bases and J 1 base, with 11 bases left between them. Germline-derived CDR1 and CDR2 are SGHAT and FQNNGV. This CDR3 spans 15 amino acids. Study-level findings and limits: Weaker overall, the secondary response nonetheless peaked faster (day 5 versus 15).

The V gene is TRBV11-2, the J gene TRBJ2-1; D gene uncertain. The TCR was taken from a man younger than 45 who received the YFV17D yellow fever vaccine. The sequencing here drew on CD8+ T cells sorted from PBMCs, taken 45 days after the yellow fever booster vaccination. CDR3 loop: CASSSFLRSYNEQFF. CDR3 nucleotides: TGTGCCAGCAGCTCTTTCTTGCGGTCCTACAATGAGCAGTTCTTC.